This entry concerns a single TCR beta chain. Antigen specificity is unknown. Unique molecular identifiers were incorporated into the prepared TCRbeta library. From the PCR reads, TCRdb called clonotypes with MiXCR, one entry per CDR3 protein. The repertoire holds almost 500,000 distinct CDR3 sequences, roughly 10% seen once, with about 2% in the top ten. The source of the sample is a study of T-cell reconstitution after alpha-beta-depleted transplantation in children. CDR3 size: 13 residues. Trimming took off 5 bases at V and 1 base at J, with 9 bases between the two ends. Germline lookup yields CDR1 LNHDA and CDR2 SQIVND (reference sequence). Overall study results and limits: The authors attributed T-cell counts and diversity one year after transplant mostly to newly produced T cells. Where some patients showed high TCRbeta diversity at day 60, it came from recipient T cells and thymic progenitors that had survived. Alpha-beta T cells about two months after transplant reportedly derived from several hundred expanded graft clones.

The sample in question was PBMCs, obtained before TCRalphabeta/CD19-depleted stem cell transplant. The chain links TRBV19 to TRBJ2-7; D perhaps matches TRBD1 (5 bases). The sequence derives from a child aged 2-15 years with inherited bone marrow failure, due to receive a stem cell transplant. CDR3 amino acids: CASSGALSYEQYF. In DNA form, the CDR3 reads TGTGCCAGTAGTGGGGCTTTATCCTACGAGCAGTACTTC.